This T cell receptor (beta chain) was recovered during a study of blood T cell repertoires in COVID-19. Study at large: The United States, Italy and Spain supplied acute and convalescent COVID-19 samples. Nucleic acid was either cDNA or gDNA, and it came from T cells, B-cell-depleted T cells, or PBMCs.

Original handling: It was from reference gene primer amplification that nucleated cell counts were estimated. Sequencing was performed with immunoSEQ multiplex PCR; in TCRdb, only in-frame clones are kept and a portion is missing. For V, J and clone size, that table is used; D and trimming come from the DNA. The sample contains around 250,000 clones, less than 90% of which appear only once. The CDR3 length is 14 residues. V was pared by 3 bases and J by 5 bases, with 5 bases of the junction left unmatched. Looked up from germline, CDR1 is SGHRS and CDR2 is YFSETQ. Sequencing was carried out using peripheral blood. The rearrangement links TRBV5-1 to TRBJ2-7; 10 bases align to TRBD1. This TCR was sampled from a woman aged 40 to 55 who had recovered from COVID-19. The CDR3 region is CASSWGQGFNEQYF. Written as DNA, the CDR3 is TGCGCCAGCAGCTGGGGACAGGGGTTCAACGAGCAGTACTTC.